This is a list of T cell receptor beta chains from one sample in a study of blood T cell repertoires in COVID-19. Assay: immunoSEQ multiplex PCR; the TCRdb copy retains only in-frame clones and omits some. The table includes 250,000 to 350,000 clones, about nine tenths detected once. The sample was peripheral blood. These TCRs come from a woman in her 50s with COVID-19, enrolled during active disease. Both conserved end residues are part of each CDR3. D genes are given only for firm matches. Some rows have no size entry. The others give once, few or many, or a class for an expanded clone.

V gene: TRBV19; J gene: TRBJ1-6; clone size: .; D gene: .; CDR3 protein: CASSTGQLNSPLHF; CDR3 DNA: TGTGCCAGTAGTACAGGACAGTTAAATTCACCCCTCCACTTT
V gene: TRBV6-5; J gene: TRBJ2-1; clone size: .; D gene: .; CDR3 protein: CATGEYPHEQFF; CDR3 DNA: TGTGCCACGGGGGAGTATCCCCATGAGCAGTTCTTC
V gene: TRBV19; J gene: TRBJ1-1; clone size: .; D gene: .; CDR3 protein: CASSIRGGQAVEAFF; CDR3 DNA: TGTGCCAGTAGTATTAGGGGAGGGCAGGCGGTTGAAGCTTTCTTT
V gene: TRBV27; J gene: TRBJ1-5; clone size: once; D gene: .; CDR3 protein: CASSGSGSGNQPQHF; CDR3 DNA: TGTGCCAGCAGCGGAAGCGGTTCGGGGAATCAGCCCCAGCATTTT
V gene: TRBV30; J gene: TRBJ1-5; clone size: .; D gene: .; CDR3 protein: CAWSRRGRERSNQPQHF; CDR3 DNA: TGTGCCTGGAGCCGACGTGGGCGCGAAAGGAGCAATCAGCCCCAGCATTTT
V gene: TRBV6-5; J gene: TRBJ1-2; clone size: .; D gene: .; CDR3 protein: CASTKAGSSYGYTF; CDR3 DNA: TGTGCCAGCACCAAGGCGGGGTCTAGCTATGGCTACACCTTC
V gene: TRBV7-8; J gene: TRBJ1-1; clone size: .; D gene: .; CDR3 protein: CASSRRENTEAFF; CDR3 DNA: TGTGCCAGCAGCCGCCGGGAGAACACTGAAGCTTTCTTT
V gene: TRBV7-9; J gene: TRBJ1-1; clone size: .; D gene: TRBD1; CDR3 protein: CASITTGGSGAFF; CDR3 DNA: TGTGCCAGCATCACAACAGGGGGGTCTGGTGCTTTCTTT
V gene: TRBV3-1/TRBV3-2; J gene: TRBJ1-2; clone size: .; D gene: .; CDR3 protein: CASSQRRGTFYGYTF; CDR3 DNA: TGTGCCAGCAGCCAAAGGCGAGGCACCTTTTATGGCTACACCTTC
V gene: TRBV4-2; J gene: TRBJ1-1; clone size: .; D gene: .; CDR3 protein: CASSSSGGEAFF; CDR3 DNA: TGTGCCAGCAGCTCCTCGGGGGGGGAAGCTTTCTTT
V gene: TRBV11-2; J gene: TRBJ1-3; clone size: .; D gene: .; CDR3 protein: CASSLSGTASGNTIYF; CDR3 DNA: TGTGCCAGCAGCTTATCCGGGACTGCCTCTGGAAACACCATATATTTT
V gene: TRBV24-1; J gene: TRBJ2-1; clone size: once; D gene: TRBD2; CDR3 protein: CATSGSGRHPNEQFF; CDR3 DNA: TGTGCGACAAGTGGGAGCGGGAGGCACCCGAATGAGCAGTTCTTC
V gene: TRBV27; J gene: TRBJ1-1; clone size: .; D gene: TRBD1; CDR3 protein: CASSSTQGEENTEAFF; CDR3 DNA: TGTGCCAGCAGTTCCACCCAGGGGGAAGAGAACACTGAAGCTTTCTTT
V gene: TRBV27; J gene: TRBJ2-7; clone size: once; D gene: TRBD2; CDR3 protein: CASQSSGRTYEQYF; CDR3 DNA: TGTGCCAGCCAGAGTAGCGGGAGAACTTACGAGCAGTACTTC
V gene: TRBV19; J gene: TRBJ1-1; clone size: .; D gene: .; CDR3 protein: CASTNGGGNTEAFF; CDR3 DNA: TGTGCCAGTACCAACGGGGGGGGGAACACTGAAGCTTTCTTT
V gene: TRBV7-8; J gene: TRBJ1-1; clone size: .; D gene: .; CDR3 protein: CASSLDSGEAFF; CDR3 DNA: TGTGCCAGCAGCTTAGATTCCGGTGAAGCTTTCTTT